The rows below give T cell receptor beta chains drawn from one sample of a study of T cell changes during pregnancy in multiple sclerosis. Measured with immunoSEQ multiplex PCR; TCRdb has only the in-frame clones, and not every one. The sample records under 95,000 clones, 80% to 95% being singletons. Sequenced here: peripheral blood, sampled after pregnancy. These receptors all stem from a female donor with multiple sclerosis, enrolled in a pregnancy study. The CDR3 runs from the conserved cysteine through the conserved F or W. A D gene is named only where the DNA matches it firmly. Expanded clones get a size class; other rows say once, few or many, or leave the size out.

clone size	V gene	D gene	J gene	CDR3 DNA	CDR3 protein
once	TRBV10-3	NA	TRBJ1-6	TGTGCCATCAGAACTAATACCGGTAATTCACCCCTCCACTTT	CAIRTNTGNSPLHF
NA	TRBV5-4	TRBD1	TRBJ2-7	TGTGCCAGCACCCGCCAGGGGGACTCCTACGAGCAGTACTTC	CASTRQGDSYEQYF
NA	TRBV7-2	TRBD2	TRBJ2-3	TGTGCCAGCAGCCCACGGTTAGCGGGGGCGGACAACACAGATACGCAGTATTTT	CASSPRLAGADNTDTQYF
once	TRBV13	TRBD1	TRBJ2-7	TGTGCCAGCAGCCCGGGACAGGGGTCGTACGAGCAGTACTTC	CASSPGQGSYEQYF
NA	TRBV4-2	NA	TRBJ1-2	TGTGCCAGCAGCACAGGGAGACGAGCTAACTATGGCTACACCTTC	CASSTGRRANYGYTF
NA	TRBV30	TRBD1	TRBJ1-1	TGTGCCTCCTCCCCGGGACAGGGGTTGAACACTGAAGCTTTCTTT	CASSPGQGLNTEAFF
NA	TRBV30	NA	TRBJ1-1	TGTGCCTGGAACTGGGGGGGCCAGGCTGAAGCTTTCTTT	CAWNWGGQAEAFF
NA	TRBV6-1	TRBD1	TRBJ1-2	TGTGCCAGCAAGGGACAGCACTATGGCTACACCTTC	CASKGQHYGYTF
NA	TRBV11-2	TRBD2	TRBJ2-7	TGTGCCAGCAGTCCTACTAGCGGGAGGGAGTACGAGCAGTACTTC	CASSPTSGREYEQYF
NA	TRBV6-5	NA	TRBJ2-5	TGTGCCAGCACCCCGCAGGGGATTAGGGCAGAGACCCAGTACTTC	CASTPQGIRAETQYF
NA	TRBV9	NA	TRBJ2-3	TGTGCCACCCAGACACAGTTGGGCACAGATACGCAGTATTTT	CATQTQLGTDTQYF
NA	TRBV9	NA	TRBJ2-7	TGTGCCAGCAGCCTTACCGGGACATTGAACTACGAGCAGTACTTC	CASSLTGTLNYEQYF
NA	TRBV4-2	NA	TRBJ1-3	TGTGCCAGCAGCCCTACTTCTGGAGTTGGAAACACCATATATTTT	CASSPTSGVGNTIYF
few	TRBV7-7	TRBD1	TRBJ2-5	TGTGCCAGCAGCGTAGCCCCCGGGACAGGGGGCGAGACCCAGTACTTC	CASSVAPGTGGETQYF
NA	TRBV28	NA	TRBJ2-7	TGTGCCAGCACAATCAATCCCTACGAGCAGTACTTC	CASTINPYEQYF
NA	TRBV25-1	TRBD1	TRBJ2-2	TGTGCCAGCAGTGACCCAGGGGGATTAGCCGGGGAGCTGTTTTTT	CASSDPGGLAGELFF
NA	TRBV14	NA	TRBJ2-5	TGTGCCAGCAGCCGAAATCGGGGTCGGGAGACCCAGTACTTC	CASSRNRGRETQYF
NA	TRBV5-1	TRBD1	TRBJ1-2	TGCGCCAGCAGCTTGGGTATAGGATTCGGGACAGGGTATTTTTATGGCTACACCTTC	CASSLGIGFGTGYFYGYTF
NA	TRBV5-1	TRBD2	TRBJ2-1	TGCGCCAGCAGCTTGGAGACGGGAGGATTAACTGAGCAGTTCTTC	CASSLETGGLTEQFF
NA	TRBV7-8	TRBD2	TRBJ2-3	TGTGCCAGCACCAGTAGCGGGACAACCTCTAGCACAGATACGCAGTATTTT	CASTSSGTTSSTDTQYF
NA	TRBV13	NA	TRBJ2-5	TGTGCCAGCAGCTTCCTCGAGCCCGGAGAACAAGAGACCCAGTACTTC	CASSFLEPGEQETQYF
NA	TRBV28	NA	TRBJ1-1	TGTGCCAGCACCATGGGGGGGGCAATGAACACTGAAGCTTTCTTT	CASTMGGAMNTEAFF
NA	TRBV19	TRBD1	TRBJ2-6	TGTGCCAGTAGGAGGGGACAGGCCACCTCTGGGGCCAACGTCCTGACTTTC	CASRRGQATSGANVLTF
NA	TRBV30	NA	TRBJ1-2	TGTGCCTGGAGTGGGGAGGGGTTTGGGGAACCCCGGGACTATGGCTACACCTTC	CAWSGEGFGEPRDYGYTF
few	TRBV28	NA	TRBJ2-6	TGTGCCAGCTTATCCCTGGGGGGACTGGGCTCTGGGGCCAACGTCCTGACTTTC	CASLSLGGLGSGANVLTF
NA	TRBV5-1	TRBD2	TRBJ2-3	TGCGCCAGCAGCTTCTGGGGAGGGAGGGCCCTCTCAGATACGCAGTATTTT	CASSFWGGRALSDTQYF
NA	TRBV7-3	TRBD1	TRBJ2-5	TGTGCCAGCAGCGCCACAGGGGGCAATGGAGAGACCCAGTACTTC	CASSATGGNGETQYF
once	TRBV29-1	TRBD2	TRBJ2-1	TGCAGCGTAGGGGGGACTAGCGGGACCAATTCCTACAATGAGCAGTTCTTC	CSVGGTSGTNSYNEQFF
NA	TRBV6-1	TRBD1	TRBJ1-1	TGTGCCAGCTCCCTCCAGGGGGCTGGAACTGAAGCTTTCTTT	CASSLQGAGTEAFF
NA	TRBV6-4	TRBD1	TRBJ2-2	TGTGCCAGCAGCGAAAACGCCGGGACAGGCGGTGGCGGGGAGCTGTTTTTT	CASSENAGTGGGGELFF
NA	TRBV18	TRBD2	TRBJ2-7	TGTGCCAGCTCAAGAGGGGCCGGGGGGGCCGAGCAGTACTTC	CASSRGAGGAEQYF
NA	TRBV12-5	TRBD1	TRBJ1-1	TGTGCTAGCGGATTAACAGGGGGCACTGAAGCTTTCTTT	CASGLTGGTEAFF
NA	TRBV10-3	NA	TRBJ1-1	TGTGCCATCAGTGAGTTTCAGGAGAACACTGAAGCTTTCTTT	CAISEFQENTEAFF
few	TRBV11-3	NA	TRBJ2-6	TGTGCCAGTGCCGCGCGGGGGGCCAACGTCCTGACTTTC	CASAARGANVLTF
NA	TRBV2	TRBD2	TRBJ2-1	TGTGCCAGCAGTGCTCCGCGGGGACTAAATGAGCAGTTCTTC	CASSAPRGLNEQFF
NA	TRBV4-3	NA	TRBJ1-1	TGCGCCAGCAGCCAAGATCGCGGGATGATAGAGAACACTGAAGCTTTCTTT	CASSQDRGMIENTEAFF
NA	TRBV7-3	NA	TRBJ2-4	TGTGCCAGCAGCCCCCAGGGCAAAAACATTCAGTACTTC	CASSPQGKNIQYF
NA	TRBV9	NA	TRBJ1-5	TGTGCCAGCAGCCGAGTAGATAGCAATCAGCCCCAGCATTTT	CASSRVDSNQPQHF
once	TRBV9	NA	TRBJ1-1	TGTGCCAGCAGCGGATCTCAGGGGTTGGACACTGAAGCTTTCTTT	CASSGSQGLDTEAFF
NA	TRBV25-1	NA	TRBJ2-3	TGTGCCAGCAGTGAATCAGGTCCAGATACGCAGTATTTT	CASSESGPDTQYF
NA	TRBV7-8	NA	TRBJ1-3	TGTGCCAGCAGCTTACGGGGGTTGGAAAACACCATATATTTT	CASSLRGLENTIYF
NA	TRBV27	NA	TRBJ1-5	TGTGCCAGCAGCCCTGCGGGGTGGAGCAATCAGCCCCAGCATTTT	CASSPAGWSNQPQHF
NA	TRBV7-6	NA	TRBJ1-3	TGTGCCAGCAGCGGCGGGACTCAAGGAAACACCATATATTTT	CASSGGTQGNTIYF
NA	TRBV6-5	TRBD1	TRBJ2-7	TGTGCCACCTCATTGGGACAGGGTACCTACGAGCAGTACTTC	CATSLGQGTYEQYF
NA	TRBV27	NA	TRBJ1-2	TGTGCCAGCAGTTCAGGGGCCAAGGCCTATGGCTACACCTTC	CASSSGAKAYGYTF
NA	TRBV10-2	TRBD2	TRBJ2-7	TGCGCCAGCAGTCTTATCAGCGGGAGTCGGCACGAGCAGTACTTC	CASSLISGSRHEQYF
NA	TRBV2	TRBD1	TRBJ1-2	TGTGCCAGCAGGACAGGGATCCTTCCTGCTTTCTATGGCTACACCTTC	CASRTGILPAFYGYTF